Below, 6 T cell receptor beta chains from the same sample are listed, as sequenced in a study of long-term antiretroviral therapy in people with HIV. Running of the v3.0 immunoSEQ assay took place at survey level. TCRdb keeps only in-frame clones here, not all; method: immunoSEQ multiplex PCR. The data contain about 30,000 clones, approximately 84% of them singletons. The sample was unsorted PBMCs, taken 2 years after starting antiretroviral therapy. The receptors were gathered from a man aged 50-60 years with HIV.

This chain links TRBV19 with TRBJ2-1, with 10 bases aligning to TRBD2. CDR1 is LNHDA and CDR2 is SQIVND in the germline V gene (reference sequence). The trim removed 5 bases at V and 5 bases at J, leaving 9 bases unmatched. The CDR3 is 16 amino acids. The CDR3 DNA reads as TGTGCCAGTAGTGTCCCCTTAGCGGGAGGCCACAATGAGCAGTTCTTC. Its protein is CASSVPLAGGHNEQFF. Using reference TRBV19 and TRBJ2-1 for the parts outside the CDR3, the full variable domain is DGGITQSPKYLFRKEGQNVTLSCEQNLNHDAMYWYRQDPGQGLRLIYYSQIVNDFQKGDIAEGYSVSREKKESFPLTVTSAQKNPTAFYLCASSVPLAGGHNEQFFGPGTRLTVL.

The CDR3 is CASSPQGGRTEAFF. CDR3 in DNA: TGTGCCAGCTCACCCCAGGGGGGGAGGACTGAAGCTTTCTTT. The chain is built from TRBV18 and TRBJ1-1, with 7 bases fitting TRBD1. The CDR3 has 14 residues. Looked up from germline, CDR1 is KGHSH and CDR2 is LQKENI. J was trimmed by 5 bases and V by 3 bases; bases with no gene match: 6.

This rearrangement joins TRBV18 to TRBJ1-3; D call uncertain. Germline values: CDR1 KGHSH, CDR2 LQKENI. Trimming shortened V by 3 bases and J by 4 bases, and 7 bases separated the two germline ends. The CDR3 spans 13 residues. CDR3 region: CASSPGRGNTIYF. The CDR3, as DNA: TGTGCCAGCTCACCCGGGAGGGGAAACACCATATATTTT. The variable domain in full, with the rest retrieved from reference TRBV18 and TRBJ1-3, is NAGVMQNPRHLVRRRGQEARLRCSPMKGHSHVYWYRQLPEEGLKFMVYLQKENIIDESGMPKERFSAEFPKEGPSILRIQQVVRGDSAAYFCASSPGRGNTIYFGEGSWLTVV.

The V call is TRBV7-9, the J call TRBJ1-1; D is undetermined. The CDR3 runs to 16 residues. Trimming left V 5 bases short and J 2 bases short, with 18 bases between. Germline CDR1 reads SEHNR; CDR2 reads FQNEAQ (reference sequence). The CDR3 loop is CASSVSLGFGNTEAFF. DNA for the CDR3: TGTGCCAGCAGCGTCAGCCTGGGGTTCGGAAACACTGAAGCTTTCTTT.

In this sample, this clone turned up once. The chain uses TRBV11-2 and TRBJ2-4, with D possibly being TRBD2 (5 bases). The V end lost 6 bases, the J end lost 1 base, and 10 bases lay between the germline ends. CDR1 and CDR2 from the germline V gene are SGHAT and FQNNGV. The CDR3 loop spans 14 amino acids. The CDR3 reads CASRRGLAKNIQYF. DNA of the CDR3: TGTGCCAGCAGGCGCGGGCTGGCCAAAAACATTCAGTACTTC.

The rearrangement uses TRBV7-6 and TRBJ2-7; unclear D gene. Trimming stripped 1 base from V and 6 bases from J, with 10 bases between. The length of the CDR3 is 13 residues. Germline V gives CDR1 SGHVS, CDR2 FNYEAQ. The CDR3 DNA is TGTGCCAGCAGCTTAGATAGAAGAGTCGAGCAGTACTTC. It codes for CASSLDRRVEQYF.